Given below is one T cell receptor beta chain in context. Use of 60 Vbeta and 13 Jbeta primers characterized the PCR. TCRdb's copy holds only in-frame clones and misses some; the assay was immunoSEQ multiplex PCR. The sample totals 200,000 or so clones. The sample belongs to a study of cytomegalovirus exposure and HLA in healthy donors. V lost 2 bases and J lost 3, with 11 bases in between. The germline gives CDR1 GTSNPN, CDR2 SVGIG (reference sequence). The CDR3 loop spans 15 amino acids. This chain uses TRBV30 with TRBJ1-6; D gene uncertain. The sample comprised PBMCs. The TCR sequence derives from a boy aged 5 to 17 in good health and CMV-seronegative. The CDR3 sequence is CAWSLRGNYNSPLHF. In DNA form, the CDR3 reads TGTGCCTGGAGTCTAAGAGGCAACTATAATTCACCCCTCCACTTT.